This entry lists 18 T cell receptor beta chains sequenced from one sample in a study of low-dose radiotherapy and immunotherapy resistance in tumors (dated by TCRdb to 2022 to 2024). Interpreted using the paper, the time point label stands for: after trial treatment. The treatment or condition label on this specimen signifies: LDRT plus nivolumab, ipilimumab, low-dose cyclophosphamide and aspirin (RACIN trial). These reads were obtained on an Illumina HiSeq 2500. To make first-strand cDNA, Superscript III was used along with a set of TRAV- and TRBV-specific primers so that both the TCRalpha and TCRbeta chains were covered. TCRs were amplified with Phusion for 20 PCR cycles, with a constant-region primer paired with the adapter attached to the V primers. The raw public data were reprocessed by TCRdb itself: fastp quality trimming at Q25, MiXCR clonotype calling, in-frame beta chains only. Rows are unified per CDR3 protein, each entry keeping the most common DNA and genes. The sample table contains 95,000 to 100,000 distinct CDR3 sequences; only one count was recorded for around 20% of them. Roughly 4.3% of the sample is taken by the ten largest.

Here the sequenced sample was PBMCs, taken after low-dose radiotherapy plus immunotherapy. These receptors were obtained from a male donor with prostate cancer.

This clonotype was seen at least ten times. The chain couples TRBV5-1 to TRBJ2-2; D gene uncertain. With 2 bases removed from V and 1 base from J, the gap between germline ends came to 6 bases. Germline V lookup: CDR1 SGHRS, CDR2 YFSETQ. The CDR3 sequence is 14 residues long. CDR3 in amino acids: CASSFLQNTGELFF. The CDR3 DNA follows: TGCGCCAGCAGCTTCCTCCAGAACACCGGGGAGCTGTTTTTT.

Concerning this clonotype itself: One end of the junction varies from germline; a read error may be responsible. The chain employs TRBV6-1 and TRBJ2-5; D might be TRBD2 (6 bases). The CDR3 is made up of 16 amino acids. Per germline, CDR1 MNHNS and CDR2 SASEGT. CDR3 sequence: CASREEARGGVETQYF. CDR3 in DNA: TGTGCCAGCAGGGAAGAGGCCCGGGGAGGTGTCGAGACCCAGTACTTC.

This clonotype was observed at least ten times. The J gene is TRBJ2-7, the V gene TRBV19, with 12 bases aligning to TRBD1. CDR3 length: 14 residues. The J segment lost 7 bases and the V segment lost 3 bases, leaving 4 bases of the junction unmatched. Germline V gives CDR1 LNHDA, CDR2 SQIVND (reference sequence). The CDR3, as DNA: TGTGCCAGTAGTATGGGACAGGGGGCTGGAGAGCAGTACTTC. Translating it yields CASSMGQGAGEQYF.

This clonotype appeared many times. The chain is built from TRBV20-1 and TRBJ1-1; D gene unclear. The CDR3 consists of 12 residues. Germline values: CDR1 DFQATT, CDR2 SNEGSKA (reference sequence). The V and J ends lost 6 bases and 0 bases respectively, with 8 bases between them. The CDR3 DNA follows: TGCAGTGCCAGCAGACTGAACACTGAAGCTTTCTTT. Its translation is CSASRLNTEAFF.

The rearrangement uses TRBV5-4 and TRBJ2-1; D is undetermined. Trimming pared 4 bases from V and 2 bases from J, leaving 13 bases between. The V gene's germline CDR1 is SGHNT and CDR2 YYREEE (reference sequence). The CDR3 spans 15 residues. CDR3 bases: TGTGCCAGCAGCCCCTCTAGTGTCGCCTACAATGAGCAGTTCTTC. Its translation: CASSPSSVAYNEQFF.

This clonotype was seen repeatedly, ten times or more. DNA for the CDR3: TGTGCCAGCAGCCAAGAGGGCCTTAACACCGGGGAGCTGTTTTTT. It codes for CASSQEGLNTGELFF. The genes are TRBV4-2 and TRBJ2-2; no definite D call. The CDR3 totals 15 residues. The V gene's germline CDR1 is LGHNA and CDR2 YNFKEQ. V was shortened by 0 bases and J by 2 bases, with 7 bases between the two germline ends.

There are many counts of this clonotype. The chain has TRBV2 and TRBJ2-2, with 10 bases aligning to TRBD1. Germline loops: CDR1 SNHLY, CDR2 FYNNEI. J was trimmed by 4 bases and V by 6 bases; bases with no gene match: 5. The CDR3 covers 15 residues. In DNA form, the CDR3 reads TGTGCCAGCAGATTGGGGACAGGGGCCACCGGGGAGCTGTTTTTT. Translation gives CASRLGTGATGELFF.

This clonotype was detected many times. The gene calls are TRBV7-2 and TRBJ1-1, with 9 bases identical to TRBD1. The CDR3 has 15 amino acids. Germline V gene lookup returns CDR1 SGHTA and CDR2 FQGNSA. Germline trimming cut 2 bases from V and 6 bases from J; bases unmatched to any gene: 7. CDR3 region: CASSLRTGDGSEAFF. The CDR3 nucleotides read TGTGCCAGCAGCTTACGGACAGGGGATGGGTCTGAAGCTTTCTTT. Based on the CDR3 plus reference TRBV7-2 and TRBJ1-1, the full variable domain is GAGVSQSPSNKVTEKGKDVELRCDPISGHTALYWYRQSLGQGLEFLIYFQGNSAPDKSGLPSDRFSAERTGGSVSTLTIQRTQQEDSAVYLCASSLRTGDGSEAFFGQGTRLTVV.

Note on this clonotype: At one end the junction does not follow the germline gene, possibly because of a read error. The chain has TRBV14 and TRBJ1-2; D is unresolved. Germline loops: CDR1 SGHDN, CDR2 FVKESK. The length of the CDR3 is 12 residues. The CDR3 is CASSQDWATAAF. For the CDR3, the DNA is TGTGCCAGCAGCCAAGATTGGGCCACAGCCGCCTTC.

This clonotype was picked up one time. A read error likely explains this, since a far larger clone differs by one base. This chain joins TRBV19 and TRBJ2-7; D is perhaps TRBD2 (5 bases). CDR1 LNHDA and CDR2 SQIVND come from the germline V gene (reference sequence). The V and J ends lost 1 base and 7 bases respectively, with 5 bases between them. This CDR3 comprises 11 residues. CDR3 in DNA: TGTGCCAGTAGTATAGCGGGGGAGCAGTACTTC. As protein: CASSIAGEQYF.

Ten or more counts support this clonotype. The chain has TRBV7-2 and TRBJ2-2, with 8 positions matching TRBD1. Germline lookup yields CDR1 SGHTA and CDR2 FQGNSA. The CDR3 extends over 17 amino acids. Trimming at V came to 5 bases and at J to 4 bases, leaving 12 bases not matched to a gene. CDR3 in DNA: TGTGCCAGCAGCCTAGGGACAGGACGCGTCGGCACCGGGGAGCTGTTTTTT. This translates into CASSLGTGRVGTGELFF.

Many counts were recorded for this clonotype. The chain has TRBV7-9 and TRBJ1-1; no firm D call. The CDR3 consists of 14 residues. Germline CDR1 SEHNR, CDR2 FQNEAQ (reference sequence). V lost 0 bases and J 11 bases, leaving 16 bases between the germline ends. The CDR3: CASSLAVDKSSAFF. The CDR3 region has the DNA TGTGCCAGCAGCTTAGCGGTGGATAAGAGTTCGGCTTTCTTT.

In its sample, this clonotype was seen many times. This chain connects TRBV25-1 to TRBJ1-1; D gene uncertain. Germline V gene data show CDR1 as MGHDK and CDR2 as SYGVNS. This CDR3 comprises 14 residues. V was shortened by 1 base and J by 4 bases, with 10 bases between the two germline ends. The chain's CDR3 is CASSEFGEGTEAFF. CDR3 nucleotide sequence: TGTGCCAGCAGTGAATTCGGGGAGGGCACTGAAGCTTTCTTT.

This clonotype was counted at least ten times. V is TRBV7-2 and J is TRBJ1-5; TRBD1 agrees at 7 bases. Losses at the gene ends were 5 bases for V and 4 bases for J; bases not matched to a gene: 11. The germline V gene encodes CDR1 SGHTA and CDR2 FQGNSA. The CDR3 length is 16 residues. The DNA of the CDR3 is TGTGCCAGCAGCCCAATCACAGGGGCCGTAAATCAGCCCCAGCATTTT. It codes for CASSPITGAVNQPQHF. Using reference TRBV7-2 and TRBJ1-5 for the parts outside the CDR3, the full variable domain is GAGVSQSPSNKVTEKGKDVELRCDPISGHTALYWYRQSLGQGLEFLIYFQGNSAPDKSGLPSDRFSAERTGGSVSTLTIQRTQQEDSAVYLCASSPITGAVNQPQHFGDGTRLSIL.

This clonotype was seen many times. The CDR3 DNA sequence: TGCAGCGTTGAGGGCGGGGGCGGGTATGGCTACACCTTC. Protein sequence: CSVEGGGGYGYTF. The chain has TRBV29-1 and TRBJ1-2, with D possibly matching TRBD1 (6 bases). Trimming left V 3 bases short and J 5 bases short, with 13 bases between. Germline V gives CDR1 SQVTM, CDR2 ANQGSEA. The CDR3 spans 13 residues. The variable domain in full, with the rest retrieved from reference TRBV29-1 and TRBJ1-2, is SAVISQKPSRDICQRGTSLTIQCQVDSQVTMMFWYRQQPGQSLTLIATANQGSEATYESGFVIDKFPISRPNLTFSTLTVSNMSPEDSSIYLCSVEGGGGYGYTFGSGTRLTVV.

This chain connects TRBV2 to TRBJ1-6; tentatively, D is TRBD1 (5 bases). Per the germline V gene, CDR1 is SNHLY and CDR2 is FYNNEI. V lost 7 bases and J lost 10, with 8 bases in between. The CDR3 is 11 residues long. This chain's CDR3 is CASTGESPLHF. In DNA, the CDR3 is TGTGCCAGCACGGGGGAGTCACCCCTCCACTTT.

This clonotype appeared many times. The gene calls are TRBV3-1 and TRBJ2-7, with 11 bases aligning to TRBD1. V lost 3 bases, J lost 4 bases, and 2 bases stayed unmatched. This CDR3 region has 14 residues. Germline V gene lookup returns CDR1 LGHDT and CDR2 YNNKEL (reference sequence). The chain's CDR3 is CASSHGQGAYEQYF. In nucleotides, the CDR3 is TGTGCCAGCAGCCACGGACAGGGGGCATACGAGCAGTACTTC.

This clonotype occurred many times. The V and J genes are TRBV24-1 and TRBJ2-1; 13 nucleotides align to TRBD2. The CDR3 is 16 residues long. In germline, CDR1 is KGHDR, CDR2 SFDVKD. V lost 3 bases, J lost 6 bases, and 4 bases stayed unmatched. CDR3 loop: CATSDGGLAGRNEQFF. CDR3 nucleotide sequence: TGTGCCACCAGTGATGGGGGACTAGCGGGGCGCAATGAGCAGTTCTTC.